This is a list of T cell receptor beta chains from one sample in a study of graft-versus-host responses after intestinal transplantation. No antigen is known for these receptors. Sequenced by immunoSEQ multiplex PCR; TCRdb stores in-frame clones only, minus some. This sample has 40,000 or so clones, with over 90% found just once. This sample comprised unstimulated CD8+ T cells sorted from spleen or lymph node cells, obtained before transplant. The receptors come from a human donor who was the organ donor for an intestinal transplant. Each CDR3 is given with its conserved first and last residue. The order of the fields is D gene, J gene, V gene, clone size, CDR3 protein, CDR3 DNA. The D gene is left open where the match is weak. The listing skips clone size in some rows; elsewhere it reads once, few, many or a size class.

D: TRBD2; J: TRBJ2-7; V: TRBV27; size: .; CDR3: CASALAGNYEQYF; DNA: TGTGCCAGCGCCCTAGCGGGGAACTACGAGCAGTACTTC
D: TRBD1; J: TRBJ2-7; V: TRBV4-1; size: .; CDR3: CASSRTGVTYEQYF; DNA: TGCGCCAGCAGCCGGACAGGGGTTACCTACGAGCAGTACTTC
D: .; J: TRBJ2-1; V: TRBV19; size: .; CDR3: CASNTGFDEQFF; DNA: TGTGCCAGTAATACGGGATTCGATGAGCAGTTCTTC
D: .; J: TRBJ2-7; V: TRBV29-1; size: .; CDR3: CSVRRGTYEQYF; DNA: TGCAGCGTTCGGCGGGGAACCTACGAGCAGTACTTC
D: .; J: TRBJ1-1; V: TRBV4-3; size: few; CDR3: CASSQWRLLEAFF; DNA: TGCGCCAGCAGCCAATGGAGGTTACTTGAAGCTTTCTTT
D: .; J: TRBJ2-7; V: TRBV6-1; size: .; CDR3: CASSEARYRPYEQYF; DNA: TGTGCCAGCAGTGAAGCGCGGTACAGGCCCTACGAGCAGTACTTC
D: TRBD2; J: TRBJ2-1; V: TRBV28; size: .; CDR3: CASSFLWGEGLAGDGEQFF; DNA: TGTGCCAGCAGTTTCTTATGGGGAGAAGGACTAGCGGGAGACGGTGAGCAGTTCTTC
D: .; J: TRBJ1-1; V: TRBV9; size: .; CDR3: CASSVGSGRNTEAFF; DNA: TGTGCCAGCAGCGTTGGGTCGGGGCGTAACACTGAAGCTTTCTTT
D: .; J: TRBJ2-6; V: TRBV27; size: .; CDR3: CASSYGTLPSGANVLTF; DNA: TGTGCCAGCAGTTATGGGACACTACCATCTGGGGCCAACGTCCTGACTTTC
D: .; J: TRBJ2-7; V: TRBV29-1; size: .; CDR3: CSVWGGYEQYF; DNA: TGCAGCGTTTGGGGAGGCTACGAGCAGTACTTC
D: .; J: TRBJ1-1; V: TRBV27; size: once; CDR3: CASSPQRSLAEGSEAFF; DNA: TGTGCCAGCAGTCCCCAGAGATCTCTCGCCGAGGGCTCTGAAGCTTTCTTT
D: TRBD1; J: TRBJ2-5; V: TRBV9; size: .; CDR3: CASSPDRQGDPPSPGQAQYF; DNA: TGTGCCAGCAGCCCGGACCGACAGGGAGACCCCCCTTCCCCCGGCCAGGCCCAGTACTTC
D: .; J: TRBJ2-5; V: TRBV29-1; size: .; CDR3: CSVPEGEGETQYF; DNA: TGCAGCGTTCCCGAGGGGGAGGGAGAGACCCAGTACTTC